The 23 T cell receptor beta chains below all came from one sample that was sequenced in a study of CD8 T cells in Susac syndrome. cDNA came from approximately 0.5 to 1 ug RNA primed by random hexamers. In TCRdb, the immunoSEQ multiplex PCR reads were re-called with MiXCR into one record per CDR3 protein. The sample includes 80,000 or so distinct CDR3 sequences, 94% seen only once; the top ten take 0.52%. Material for sequencing was CD8+ T cells from PBMCs. These receptors were collected from a human donor with Susac syndrome.

The gene calls are TRBV9 and TRBJ2-7; D perhaps matches TRBD2 (6 bases). The CDR3 is 15 amino acids. The germline V and J ends were trimmed by 0 bases and 2 bases, with 12 bases remaining between them. The germline gives CDR1 SGDLS, CDR2 YYNGEE. The CDR3 nucleotides are TGTGCCAGCAGCGTAGGGAGGGGAGGAACCTACGAGCAGTACTTC. Amino acids: CASSVGRGGTYEQYF.

The chain is built from TRBV2 and TRBJ1-2; D possibly corresponds to TRBD1 (5 bases). The germline gives CDR1 SNHLY, CDR2 FYNNEI. The CDR3 covers 12 residues. V lost 11 bases to trimming and J lost 5 bases, with 15 bases between them. CDR3 in DNA: TGTGCCGTGTGGAGGGGATCTTATGGCTACACCTTC. Its translation is CAVWRGSYGYTF.

The rearrangement uses TRBV2 and TRBJ2-1; unclear D gene. This CDR3 region has 14 residues. V lost 5 bases and J 6 bases, leaving 14 bases between the germline ends. Germline V gene lookup returns CDR1 SNHLY and CDR2 FYNNEI. CDR3 protein: CASSKFDEGNEQFF. Here the CDR3 DNA reads TGTGCCAGCAGTAAATTCGACGAAGGCAATGAGCAGTTCTTC.

V is TRBV5-1 and J is TRBJ2-4, with D possibly being TRBD1 (6 bases). Germline V gives CDR1 SGHRS, CDR2 YFSETQ. CDR3 length equals 17 residues. Deletions cut 3 bases from V and 1 base from J, with 17 bases between. The CDR3 loop is CASSSDPTGSAKNIQYF. DNA of the CDR3: TGCGCCAGCAGCTCGGACCCCACAGGGTCGGCCAAAAACATTCAGTACTTC. The variable domain in full, with the rest retrieved from reference TRBV5-1 and TRBJ2-4, is KAGVTQTPRYLIKTRGQQVTLSCSPISGHRSVSWYQQTPGQGLQFLFEYFSETQRNKGNFPGRFSGRQFSNSRSEMNVSTLELGDSALYLCASSSDPTGSAKNIQYFGAGTRLSVL.

The genes are TRBV13 and TRBJ1-1; D is perhaps TRBD1 (6 bases). Germline loops: CDR1 PRHDT, CDR2 FYEKMQ (reference sequence). Trimming removed 6 bases from V and 0 bases from J, with 11 bases in between. The CDR3 totals 14 residues. The CDR3 DNA is TGTGCCAGCAGGACGGGGGGCCTGAACACTGAAGCTTTCTTT. Protein product: CASRTGGLNTEAFF.

J is TRBJ1-5 and V is TRBV30, with 7 bases that match TRBD1. This CDR3 has 14 amino acids. Germline V gene data show CDR1 as GTSNPN and CDR2 as SVGIG (reference sequence). The V segment lost 1 base and the J segment 7 bases; nucleotides outside the gene matches: 7. CDR3: CAWSAGTALQPQHF. The DNA of the CDR3 is TGTGCCTGGAGTGCCGGGACAGCTCTCCAGCCCCAGCATTTT.

This clonotype was counted a single time. CDR3: CASSVPGLKNEQFF. CDR3 coding DNA: TGTGCCAGCAGTGTGCCGGGACTAAAGAATGAGCAGTTCTTC. The V gene is TRBV2, the J gene TRBJ2-1, with TRBD2 matching 7 bases. The CDR3 length is 14 residues. Trimming at V came to 4 bases and at J to 7 bases, leaving 7 bases not matched to a gene. In germline, CDR1 is SNHLY, CDR2 FYNNEI. Full variable domain (remainder filled in from reference TRBV2 and TRBJ2-1): EPEVTQTPSHQVTQMGQEVILRCVPISNHLYFYWYRQILGQKVEFLVSFYNNEISEKSEIFDDQFSVERPDGSNFTLKIRSTKLEDSAMYFCASSVPGLKNEQFFGPGTRLTVL.

This rearrangement joins TRBV18 to TRBJ2-7; the D is unclear. The CDR3 contains 12 residues. V lost 2 bases, J lost 5 bases, and 7 bases lay in between. Germline V gene sequence: CDR1 KGHSH, CDR2 LQKENI. CDR3 protein: CASSPSRNEQYF. The CDR3 nucleotides are TGTGCCAGCTCACCAAGTCGGAACGAGCAGTACTTC. Together with reference TRBV18 and TRBJ2-7, the CDR3 gives the full variable domain: NAGVMQNPRHLVRRRGQEARLRCSPMKGHSHVYWYRQLPEEGLKFMVYLQKENIIDESGMPKERFSAEFPKEGPSILRIQQVVRGDSAAYFCASSPSRNEQYFGPGTRLTVT.

V is TRBV12-3 or TRBV12-4 and J is TRBJ2-5, with a possible D match to TRBD1 (6 bases). V was clipped by 7 bases and J by 5 bases, with 17 bases between them. This CDR3 contains 14 residues. CDR3 loop: CASTPGATPETQYF. CDR3 DNA sequence: TGTGCCAGCACCCCAGGGGCTACCCCCGAGACCCAGTACTTC.

J is TRBJ1-2 and V is TRBV9, with D unresolved. V was cut by 6 bases and J by 7 bases, with 7 bases left in between. Germline V gives CDR1 SGDLS, CDR2 YYNGEE. The CDR3 is made up of 10 amino acids. CDR3 nucleotide sequence: TGTGCCAGCAAATCACGTGGCTACACCTTC. It yields the protein CASKSRGYTF.

The chain links TRBV7-9 to TRBJ1-2; 7 bases are a match to TRBD1. The CDR3 runs to 16 residues. Per germline, CDR1 SEHNR and CDR2 FQNEAQ (reference sequence). With V trimmed by 5 bases and J by 5 bases, 14 bases remained unmatched. The CDR3 loop is CASSEPGQARRYGYTF. The CDR3 DNA follows: TGTGCCAGCAGCGAACCAGGACAGGCCCGCCGGTATGGCTACACCTTC.

The V and J genes are TRBV19 and TRBJ1-3, with TRBD1 as a possible D gene (5 bases). CDR3 length equals 14 residues. Germline loops: CDR1 LNHDA, CDR2 SQIVND (reference sequence). V lost 6 bases and J 5 bases, leaving 14 bases between the germline ends. The CDR3 here is CASSGTDNRNTIYF. The CDR3 bases are TGTGCCAGTAGCGGGACGGACAACCGAAACACCATATATTTT.

The V and J genes are TRBV12-3 or TRBV12-4 and TRBJ1-1; a weak D match, TRBD1 (6 bases). V lost 6 bases to trimming and J lost 0 bases, with 14 bases between them. The CDR3 extends over 15 amino acids. The CDR3 region has the DNA TGTGCCAGCAGCCAGCCAAGGGGGGTGAACACTGAAGCTTTCTTT. Translated: CASSQPRGVNTEAFF.

This clonotype was seen once. The genes are TRBV29-1 and TRBJ1-1; 8 nucleotides agree with TRBD1. CDR3 size: 14 residues. Germline values: CDR1 SQVTM, CDR2 ANQGSEA. Trimming removed 3 bases from V and 0 bases from J; junction bases left unmatched: 3. As DNA, the CDR3 is TGCAGCGTTGAGCCAGGGGGCATGAACACTGAAGCTTTCTTT. It translates to CSVEPGGMNTEAFF.

The chain is built from TRBV9 and TRBJ2-5; 10 bases are a match to TRBD2. The CDR3 has 15 amino acids. V was pared by 4 bases and J by 2 bases, with 5 bases of the junction left unmatched. Germline-derived CDR1 and CDR2 are SGDLS and YYNGEE. CDR3 coding DNA: TGTGCCAGCAGCCCCAGCGGGGGGGCGCAAGAGACCCAGTACTTC. Amino acids: CASSPSGGAQETQYF.

The rearrangement joins TRBV7-2 to TRBJ2-5; 8 bases map to TRBD1. The CDR3 has 16 amino acids. Germline-derived CDR1 and CDR2 are SGHTA and FQGNSA. V was clipped by 5 bases and J by 0 bases; unmatched bases: 8. The CDR3: CASSQGQGNHQETQYF. CDR3 sequence (DNA): TGTGCCAGCAGCCAAGGACAGGGAAACCACCAAGAGACCCAGTACTTC.

The chain links TRBV20-1 to TRBJ2-1, with unresolved D. Trimming shortened V by 4 bases and J by 8 bases, and 15 bases separated the two germline ends. This CDR3 is 13 amino acids long. From germline, CDR1 is DFQATT and CDR2 SNEGSKA (reference sequence). Here the CDR3 reads CSATEGRVDEQFF. The CDR3 DNA reads TGCAGTGCTACAGAAGGAAGGGTTGATGAGCAGTTCTTC.

The J gene is TRBJ2-7, the V gene TRBV12-3 or TRBV12-4; 8 nucleotides line up with TRBD2. This CDR3 comprises 13 residues. V lost 5 bases and J lost 2; bases outside the gene matches: 2. The chain's CDR3 is CASSPGGAYEQYF. DNA of the CDR3: TGTGCCAGCAGTCCCGGGGGGGCCTACGAGCAGTACTTC.

The CDR3 is CASSFGPNTEAFF. The CDR3 DNA follows: TGTGCCAGCAGTTTTGGGCCGAACACTGAAGCTTTCTTT. The J gene is TRBJ1-1, the V gene TRBV27, with D hard to call. CDR3 length: 13 amino acids. Trimming removed 3 bases at V and 1 base at J, with 6 bases between. CDR1 is MNHEY, CDR2 SMNVEV, per germline (reference sequence).

This rearrangement joins TRBV9 to TRBJ1-2; 7 nucleotides line up with TRBD1. The germline V gene has CDR1 SGDLS and CDR2 YYNGEE. The CDR3 sequence is 14 residues long. Trimming cost V 4 bases and J 3 bases; bases outside gene matches: 6. The CDR3, as DNA: TGTGCCAGCAGCCCAGGCAGGGGGGACTATGGCTACACCTTC. It encodes CASSPGRGDYGYTF. The full variable domain, with the rest looked up from reference TRBV9 and TRBJ1-2, is DSGVTQTPKHLITATGQRVTLRCSPRSGDLSVYWYQQSLDQGLQFLIQYYNGEERAKGNILERFSAQQFPDLHSELNLSSLELGDSALYFCASSPGRGDYGYTFGSGTRLTVV.

The sample holds a few counts of this clonotype. The rearrangement links TRBV6-1 to TRBJ2-7; possibly TRBD1 for D (5 bases). The V end was cut by 7 bases, the J end by 5 bases, with 15 bases between. The length of the CDR3 is 13 residues. CDR1 is MNHNS and CDR2 is SASEGT in the germline V gene. The CDR3 loop is CASTPQGMNEQYF. In DNA, the CDR3 is TGTGCCAGCACTCCTCAGGGAATGAACGAGCAGTACTTC.

The chain recombines TRBV4-1 with TRBJ1-4, with D tentatively TRBD1 (6 bases). This CDR3 spans 14 amino acids. Germline V gene sequence: CDR1 MGHRA, CDR2 YSYEKL. V lost 5 bases and J 7 bases, leaving 14 bases between the germline ends. The CDR3 coding sequence is TGCGCCAGCAGCTACCGGGCAGGGGCTGAAAAACTGTTTTTT. Translating gives CASSYRAGAEKLFF.

This chain connects TRBV14 to TRBJ2-3, with D perhaps TRBD2 (5 bases). Germline V gene data show CDR1 as SGHDN and CDR2 as FVKESK. The V and J ends lost 1 base and 1 base respectively, with 15 bases between them. The CDR3 runs 17 residues. Written as DNA, the CDR3 is TGTGCCAGCAGCCAAGCTCACTGGACTCCGGGCACAGATACGCAGTATTTT. Translation gives CASSQAHWTPGTDTQYF. The variable domain in full, completed from reference TRBV14 and TRBJ2-3, reads EAGVTQFPSHSVIEKGQTVTLRCDPISGHDNLYWYRRVMGKEIKFLLHFVKESKQDESGMPNNRFLAERTGGTYSTLKVQPAELEDSGVYFCASSQAHWTPGTDTQYFGPGTRLTVL.